This T cell receptor (beta chain) was recovered during a study of T cells in Graves' hyperthyroidism and ophthalmopathy. The study, taken as a whole, reports: Within blood appeared most thyroid clonotypes that had expanded above 0.001.

On this clonotype: The antigen is unknown. A much larger clone sits a single nucleotide away, making a read error possible.

The source material, RNA transcripts, was used to amplify TCR beta CDR3 regions. TCR CDR3 underwent first-round RT-PCR with the HTBI primer set. One entry per CDR3 protein, called by TCRdb with MiXCR from the multiplex PCR reads. The table records around 700,000 distinct CDR3 sequences, 30% to 40% of them present only once. Any patient presenting with uncontrolled infection, other autoimmune disease, pregnancy or lactation was left out. Orbital computed tomography and thyroid ultrasound, together with serum TRAb and thyroxine and clinical symptoms, were used for diagnoses. Source material for PBMCs was around 10 ml fresh peripheral blood. The TCR sequence derives from a woman aged 40 to 49 with Graves' hyperthyroidism. Sequencing was carried out using blood.

As DNA, the CDR3 is TGTACCAGCCGACTGGGGGAGACCCAGTACTTC. It codes for CTSRLGETQYF. The chain uses TRBV7-9 and TRBJ2-5, with D uncertain. Per the germline V gene, CDR1 is SEHNR and CDR2 is FQNEAQ (reference sequence). This CDR3 is 11 amino acids long.